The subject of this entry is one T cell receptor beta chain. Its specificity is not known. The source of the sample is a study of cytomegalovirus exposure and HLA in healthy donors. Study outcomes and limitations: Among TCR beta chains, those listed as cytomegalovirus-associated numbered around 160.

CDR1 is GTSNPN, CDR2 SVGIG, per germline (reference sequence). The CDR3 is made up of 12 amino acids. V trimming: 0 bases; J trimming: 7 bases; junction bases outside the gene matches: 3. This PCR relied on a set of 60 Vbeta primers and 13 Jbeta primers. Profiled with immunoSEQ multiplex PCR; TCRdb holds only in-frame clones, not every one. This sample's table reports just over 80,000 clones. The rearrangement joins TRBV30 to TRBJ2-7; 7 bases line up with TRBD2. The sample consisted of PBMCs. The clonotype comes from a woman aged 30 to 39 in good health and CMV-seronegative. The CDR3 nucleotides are TGTGCCTGGAGTGTACTGGGAGGGGAGCAGTACTTC. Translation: CAWSVLGGEQYF.